This T cell receptor (beta chain) came from a study of blood T cell repertoires in COVID-19. Study-level background: Collection of acute and convalescent COVID-19 samples took place in the United States, Italy and Spain. The analysed material was cDNA or gDNA that came from T cells, B-cell-depleted T cells, or PBMCs.

In the original analysis: Estimates of nucleated cell counts were drawn from the amplification of reference gene primers. The data were produced by immunoSEQ multiplex PCR, yet TCRdb's version contains in-frame clones alone and is incomplete. D and trimming come from the DNA, and the V and J calls and clone size come from that table. In the table there are 150,000 to 200,000 clones, 89% of which are singletons. CDR1 and CDR2 from the germline V gene are SGHRS and YFSETQ. The CDR3 runs to 17 residues. Trimming took off 1 base at V and 5 bases at J, with 20 bases between the two ends. This chain links TRBV5-1 with TRBJ2-3; D perhaps matches TRBD1 (5 bases). Source material: peripheral blood. The sequence derives from a man aged 18 to 29 who had recovered from COVID-19. The CDR3: CASSLSGRADFGDTQYF. DNA for the CDR3: TGCGCCAGCAGCTTGTCGGGCAGGGCAGACTTCGGAGATACGCAGTATTTT.